The clone carrying this TCR beta chain was recorded a few times. Its antigen is unidentified. In TCRdb, the RT-PCR reads were re-called with MiXCR into one record per CDR3 protein. The table records about 780,000 distinct CDR3 sequences, about 18% of them present only once. This sample was taken from a study of response to subunit inactivated influenza vaccine. Study-wide results and limits: Only a handful of new T cells, the authors suggested, are recruited with each seasonal influenza vaccination.

The source of this sequence is a man aged 50 to 60 who received an inactivated influenza vaccine. The input for sequencing was PBMCs from blood, taken roughly 5 days after vaccination.

The CDR3 here is CASSFSSRLNQPQHF. The CDR3 nucleotides read TGTGCCAGCAGCTTTTCCTCCCGTCTCAATCAGCCCCAGCATTTT. V and J are TRBV5-5 and TRBJ1-5; D gene unclear. The V and J ends lost 2 bases and 3 bases respectively, with 12 bases between them. The CDR3 has 15 residues. CDR1 and CDR2 from the germline V gene are SGHKS and YYEKEE (reference sequence).